This passage covers 9 T cell receptor beta chains from one sample sequenced in a study of tumor and adjacent non-tumor tissue in lung cancer. No cell sorting was done before RNA was extracted from the tissue. A modified ARM-PCR protocol with three rounds of nested PCR amplified TCRbeta. TCRdb reprocessed the multiplex PCR reads via MiXCR and lists one record per CDR3 protein. The repertoire holds 220,000 or so distinct CDR3 sequences, with about 71% as singletons. The specimen was lung tumor tissue. Receptor source: a man between 60 and 75 years old with non-small cell lung cancer.

Worth noting for this clonotype: The CDR3 carries no conserved terminal phenylalanine or tryptophan, so it likely arises from a read error. This chain uses TRBV11-2 with TRBJ1-2; possibly TRBD1 for D (6 bases). V lost 5 bases, J lost 10 bases, and 23 bases lay in between. The CDR3 consists of 15 residues. The V gene's germline CDR1 is SGHAT and CDR2 FQNNGV. The CDR3 is CASSVPSGQGAAYTS. In DNA, the CDR3 is TGTGCCAGCAGCGTCCCCTCGGGACAAGGGGCTGCCTACACCTCC.

Comment on this clonotype: The junction differs from germline at one of its ends, possibly a read error. The rearrangement joins TRBV11-1 to TRBJ2-3; 8 nucleotides match TRBD1. CDR1 and CDR2 from the germline V gene are SGHAT and FQDESV (reference sequence). The CDR3 extends over 13 amino acids. CDR3 in DNA: TGTGCCAGCAGCGGCGACAGGGGTTATACGCAATATTTT. Translation gives CASSGDRGYTQYF. The entire variable domain, with the rest obtained from reference TRBV11-1 and TRBJ2-3, is as follows: EAEVAQSPRYKITEKSQAVAFWCDPISGHATLYWYRQILGQGPELLVQFQDESVVDDSQLPKDRFSAERLKGVDSTLKIQPAELGDSAMYLCASSGDRGYTQYFGPGTRLTVL.

The sample holds many counts of this clonotype. For the CDR3, the DNA is TGTGCCAGCAGCTTAGATTTTACGGGGCGGCAAGAGACCCAGTACTTC. It specifies CASSLDFTGRQETQYF. This chain links TRBV11-3 with TRBJ2-5, with D perhaps being TRBD1 or TRBD2 (5 bases each). The germline V gene has CDR1 SGHNT and CDR2 YENEEA. The CDR3 has 16 residues. Deletions cut 0 bases from V and 2 bases from J, with 13 bases between.

Note on this clonotype: Its ends do not fully match the called genes, so a read error is possible. The rearrangement uses TRBV12-5 and TRBJ1-6; no clear D gene. This CDR3 is built from 14 residues. Germline V CDR1 and CDR2: LGHNT, FRNRAP. The CDR3 region has the DNA TGTGCTAGTGGTTTCTCCGACTGGAATTCATCCCTCCACTTT. Translating it yields CASGFSDWNSSLHF. Based on the CDR3 plus reference TRBV12-5 and TRBJ1-6, the full variable domain is DARVTQTPRHKVTEMGQEVTMRCQPILGHNTVFWYRQTMMQGLELLAYFRNRAPLDDSGMPKDRFSAEMPDATLATLKIQPSEPRDSAVYFCASGFSDWNSSLHFGNGTRLTVT.

This sequence joins TRBV7-9 and TRBJ1-5, with no clear D. V lost 3 bases and J 3 bases, leaving 9 bases between the germline ends. Germline CDR1 and CDR2: SEHNR and FQNEAQ (reference sequence). The CDR3 length is 14 residues. CDR3 protein: CASSFEGNNQPQHF. The CDR3, as DNA: TGTGCCAGCAGCTTTGAGGGAAACAATCAGCCCCAGCATTTT.

About this clonotype itself: A read error may be the cause here, since a much bigger clone is one base away. The chain combines TRBV20-1 with TRBJ1-2; 9 bases align to TRBD1. The germline V gene has CDR1 DFQATT and CDR2 SNEGSKA (reference sequence). This CDR3 is 16 amino acids long. V was pared by 2 bases and J by 4 bases, with 11 bases of the junction left unmatched. The CDR3 loop reads CSARWVLPGQGYGYTF. CDR3 DNA: TGCAGTGCTAGATGGGTTCTGCCGGGACAGGGCTATGGCTACACCTTC.

The chain carries TRBV12-3 or TRBV12-4 and TRBJ1-1; tentatively, D is TRBD1 (6 bases). Trimming pared 0 bases from V and 14 bases from J, leaving 28 bases between. This CDR3 comprises 17 residues. The CDR3 protein is CASSLALFDRIFTDAFF. The CDR3 nucleotides read TGTGCCAGCAGTTTAGCATTATTTGACAGGATTTTCACTGATGCCTTCTTT.

The sample holds one count of this clonotype. Here the CDR3 omits its conserved ending phenylalanine or tryptophan, so a read error is the likely source. The chain links TRBV12-3 or TRBV12-4 to TRBJ2-7; no clear D gene. The V and J ends lost 3 bases and 7 bases respectively, with 7 bases between them. This CDR3 is 11 amino acids long. In DNA, the CDR3 is TGTGCCAGCAGTTTCGGACGGGAGCAGTACATC. It codes for CASSFGREQYI.

The chain employs TRBV5-4 and TRBJ2-7; D is perhaps TRBD2 (5 bases). Judging by the DNA end, TRBJ2-1 fits better; the J call may be wrong. Germline loops: CDR1 SGHNT, CDR2 YYREEE (reference sequence). This CDR3 contains 15 residues. The CDR3 sequence: CASSLFVATEAEQFF. In nucleotides, the CDR3 is TGTGCCAGCAGCTTGTTCGTAGCGACGGAAGCCGAGCAGTTCTTC.